Below are 18 T cell receptor beta chains sequenced from a single sample in a study of Graves' ophthalmopathy and Graves' hyperthyroidism. The authors amplified TCR beta CDR3 regions, and they did so from RNA transcripts for repertoire sequencing. Investigators did first-round RT-PCR with HTBI primers, then second-round multiplex PCR. Each CDR3 protein is one row after TCRdb ran MiXCR on the multiplex PCR reads. The sample has 600,000 to 650,000 distinct CDR3 sequences; 22% are singletons. The sample was peripheral blood. The receptors derive from a woman aged 18-29 years with stable Graves' hyperthyroidism. Some clones in this sample may be carry-over from other donors' samples.

In this sample, this clonotype turned up many times. This chain links TRBV9 with TRBJ2-5; the D gene is possibly TRBD2 (6 bases). The CDR3 covers 13 residues. Trimming pared 0 bases from V and 5 bases from J, leaving 8 bases between. The germline CDR1 and CDR2 sequences are SGDLS and YYNGEE. CDR3 protein: CASSVASGETQYF. The DNA for the CDR3 is TGTGCCAGCAGCGTAGCGAGCGGGGAGACCCAGTACTTC. Combining the CDR3 with reference TRBV9 and TRBJ2-5 gives the whole variable domain DSGVTQTPKHLITATGQRVTLRCSPRSGDLSVYWYQQSLDQGLQFLIQYYNGEERAKGNILERFSAQQFPDLHSELNLSSLELGDSALYFCASSVASGETQYFGPGTRLLVL.

As for this clonotype: A much larger clonotype is one base distant, so this may be a read error. CDR3 sequence: CATSRDITEAFF. The CDR3 coding sequence is TGTGCCACCAGCAGAGATATAACTGAAGCTTTCTTT. The chain carries TRBV15 and TRBJ1-1; no firm D call. With 0 bases removed from V and 5 bases from J, the gap between germline ends came to 4 bases. The CDR3 runs to 12 residues. CDR1 is LNHNV, CDR2 YYDKDF, per germline (reference sequence).

Written as DNA, the CDR3 is TGTGCCAGCAGTTGGGGGACAGGCGGGGAGACCCAGTACTTC. This translates into CASSWGTGGETQYF. The V and J genes are TRBV6-5 and TRBJ2-5; TRBD1 matches at 8 bases. This CDR3 is 14 amino acids long. The junction had 6 bases not matched to a gene; V was cut back by 4 bases and J by 5 bases. Per germline, CDR1 MNHEY and CDR2 SVGAGI.

This clonotype was seen ten or more times. This chain uses TRBV19 with TRBJ1-1; TRBD1 might be the D (6 bases). The CDR3 consists of 14 residues. V gave up 3 bases and J gave up 5 bases, with 13 bases separating them. Germline CDR1 reads LNHDA; CDR2 reads SQIVND (reference sequence). In DNA form, the CDR3 reads TGTGCCAGTAGTATGGGGGGCGACGGGACTGAAGCTTTCTTT. Protein: CASSMGGDGTEAFF.

The chain has TRBV15 and TRBJ1-2; D remains unclear. Between the trimmed V and J ends, which lost 0 bases and 8 bases, there was a span of 16 bases. This CDR3 contains 15 residues. CDR1 LNHNV and CDR2 YYDKDF come from the germline V gene (reference sequence). CDR3 region: CATSRDRRPISGYTF. The CDR3, as DNA: TGTGCCACCAGCAGAGATCGAAGGCCAATCAGCGGCTACACCTTC.

This clonotype was observed many times. The chain employs TRBV5-1 and TRBJ2-7; possibly TRBD2 for D (5 bases). The CDR3 covers 13 residues. With 4 bases removed from V and 0 bases from J, the gap between germline ends came to 8 bases. Germline assignment: CDR1 SGHRS and CDR2 YFSETQ. The DNA for the CDR3 is TGCGCCAGCAGCGAAGAGGGCTCCTACGAGCAGTACTTC. This sequence encodes CASSEEGSYEQYF.

This clonotype was counted at least ten times. The chain recombines TRBV5-1 with TRBJ1-5; D might be TRBD1 (5 bases). Germline assignment: CDR1 SGHRS and CDR2 YFSETQ. Trimming shortened V by 0 bases and J by 4 bases, and 8 bases separated the two germline ends. The CDR3 contains 14 residues. CDR3 region: CASSLEGANQPQHF. The CDR3 bases are TGCGCCAGCAGCTTGGAAGGGGCGAATCAGCCCCAGCATTTT. Full variable domain (rest looked up from reference TRBV5-1 and TRBJ1-5): KAGVTQTPRYLIKTRGQQVTLSCSPISGHRSVSWYQQTPGQGLQFLFEYFSETQRNKGNFPGRFSGRQFSNSRSEMNVSTLELGDSALYLCASSLEGANQPQHFGDGTRLSIL.

The table lists this clonotype with many counts. The CDR3 bases are TGTGCCAGCAGCCTCACTAATCCCCTCACGAGGCAGGGTGGCTATGGCTACACCTTC. It specifies CASSLTNPLTRQGGYGYTF. The chain combines TRBV11-2 with TRBJ1-2; tentatively, D is TRBD1 (5 bases). CDR3 length: 19 amino acids. Germline assignment: CDR1 SGHAT and CDR2 FQNNGV. V was trimmed by 5 bases and J by 4 bases, leaving 29 bases between them.

A few counts support this clonotype. V gene TRBV13 combines with J gene TRBJ1-5, with D tentatively TRBD1 (5 bases). Germline CDR1 is PRHDT and CDR2 is FYEKMQ (reference sequence). This CDR3 has 12 amino acids. V dropped 5 bases and J dropped 9 bases, with 11 bases sitting between them. CDR3 coding DNA: TGTGCCAGCAGCCCCCGGGGGGGGCCCCAGCATTTT. Its protein is CASSPRGGPQHF. The full variable domain, completed using reference TRBV13 and TRBJ1-5, is AAGVIQSPRHLIKEKRETATLKCYPIPRHDTVYWYQQGPGQDPQFLISFYEKMQSDKGSIPDRFSAQQFSDYHSELNMSSLELGDSALYFCASSPRGGPQHFGDGTRLSIL.

V and J are TRBV20-1 and TRBJ2-5; tentatively, D is TRBD2 (6 bases). V was clipped by 6 bases and J by 4 bases, with 18 bases between them. Germline CDR1 DFQATT, CDR2 SNEGSKA (reference sequence). This CDR3 spans 14 amino acids. For the CDR3, the DNA is TGCAGTGCCGAAGTGGCCGGGCGGGGAGAGACCCAGTACTTC. It yields the protein CSAEVAGRGETQYF.

This clonotype has at least ten counts. The chain uses TRBV11-2 and TRBJ1-1; D remains unclear. The V and J ends lost 2 bases and 6 bases respectively, with 31 bases between them. Germline lookup yields CDR1 SGHAT and CDR2 FQNNGV. The CDR3 extends over 20 amino acids. CDR3 bases: TGTGCCAGCAGCTTATATGCCCCAACATACGCCCTACGCCGCGGGGCTGAAGCTTTCTTT. It yields the protein CASSLYAPTYALRRGAEAFF.

The chain has TRBV29-1 and TRBJ1-2, with 7 bases aligning to TRBD1. The CDR3 loop spans 13 amino acids. Germline CDR1 reads SQVTM; CDR2 reads ANQGSEA. V lost 0 bases to trimming and J lost 7 bases; unmatched junction nucleotides: 5. The CDR3, as DNA: TGCAGCGTTGAAGAGGACAGGAAAGCTGGCTACACCTTC. It translates to CSVEEDRKAGYTF.

In its sample, this clonotype was seen many times. V is TRBV12-3 or TRBV12-4 and J is TRBJ1-3; the D gene is possibly TRBD1 (6 bases). The CDR3 totals 16 residues. Trimming took off 4 bases at V and 0 bases at J, with 13 bases between the two ends. The CDR3 DNA is TGTGCCAGCAGTTGGGGGGACAAGACCTCTGGAAACACCATATATTTT. It specifies CASSWGDKTSGNTIYF.

V is TRBV7-3 and J is TRBJ1-1; D is uncertain. The V gene lost 2 bases and the J gene lost 0 bases, with 10 bases spanning the gap. Germline V gene lookup returns CDR1 SGHTA and CDR2 FQGTGA. The CDR3 has 15 amino acids. The CDR3 region is CASSLLGILNTEAFF. The CDR3 DNA sequence: TGTGCCAGCAGCTTACTCGGTATCTTGAACACTGAAGCTTTCTTT.

This chain links TRBV7-8 with TRBJ1-5, with D unresolved. This CDR3 has 16 amino acids. The ends were cut back, 5 bases at V and 1 base at J, with 15 bases in the middle. CDR1 and CDR2 from the germline V gene are SGHVS and FQNEAQ. CDR3 residues: CASSQEEVTSNQPQHF. The CDR3 coding sequence is TGTGCCAGCAGCCAAGAGGAAGTTACGAGCAATCAGCCCCAGCATTTT.

This clonotype was seen at least ten times. The chain recombines TRBV29-1 with TRBJ2-7; 9 bases align to TRBD1. CDR3 length: 13 residues. Germline values: CDR1 SQVTM, CDR2 ANQGSEA. The V and J ends lost 4 bases and 3 bases, in that order; junction bases with no gene match: 4. The CDR3: CSVGKDRGYEQYF. CDR3 DNA: TGCAGCGTTGGTAAGGACAGGGGCTACGAGCAGTACTTC.

This clonotype was seen many times. V and J are TRBV20-1 and TRBJ2-7; D might be TRBD2 (6 bases). V was pared by 6 bases and J by 3 bases, with 9 bases between. Germline V gene sequence: CDR1 DFQATT, CDR2 SNEGSKA (reference sequence). This CDR3 spans 11 amino acids. The CDR3, as DNA: TGCAGTGCATACGGGGGCTACGAGCAGTACTTC. This gives the protein CSAYGGYEQYF.

This clonotype was counted between two and nine times. The CDR3 region has the DNA TGTGTTGGCAGGCGTGTGAACACCGGGGAGCTGTTTTTT. Translated: CVGRRVNTGELFF. The V and J genes are TRBV2 and TRBJ2-2, with D unresolved. Germline V gene sequence: CDR1 SNHLY, CDR2 FYNNEI. The CDR3 length is 13 residues.